This T cell receptor (beta chain) is from a study of control samples from healthy donors and cancer patients. Per germline, CDR1 LNHDA and CDR2 SQIVND (reference sequence). The CDR3 length is 13 residues. V was pared by 7 bases and J by 3 bases, with 5 bases of the junction left unmatched. The repertoire was sequenced with immunoSEQ multiplex PCR; TCRdb's copy has only in-frame clones and lacks some. The sample contains some 65,000 clones, approximately 88% of which appear only once. The V call is TRBV19, the J call TRBJ1-2; 7 bases map to TRBD1. Sequencing input: PBMCs. The receptor's source is a woman aged 50 to 60 with lung cancer. CDR3 in DNA: TGTGCCAGTATCGGACAGGACTACTATGGCTACACCTTC. It specifies CASIGQDYYGYTF.